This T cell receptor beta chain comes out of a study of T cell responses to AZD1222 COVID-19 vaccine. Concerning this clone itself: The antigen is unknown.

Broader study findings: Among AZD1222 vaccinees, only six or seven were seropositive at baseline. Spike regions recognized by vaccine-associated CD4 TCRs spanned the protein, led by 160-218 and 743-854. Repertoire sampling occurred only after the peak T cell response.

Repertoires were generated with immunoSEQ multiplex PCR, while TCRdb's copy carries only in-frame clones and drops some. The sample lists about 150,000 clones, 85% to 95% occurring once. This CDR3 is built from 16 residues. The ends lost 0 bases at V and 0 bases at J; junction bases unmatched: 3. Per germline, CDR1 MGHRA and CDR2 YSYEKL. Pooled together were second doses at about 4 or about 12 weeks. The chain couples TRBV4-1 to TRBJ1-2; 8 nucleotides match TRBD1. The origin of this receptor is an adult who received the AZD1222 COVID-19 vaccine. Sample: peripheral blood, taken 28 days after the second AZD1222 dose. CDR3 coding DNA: TGCGCCAGCAGCCAAGACAGGGGGCGGGCTAACTATGGCTACACCTTC. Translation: CASSQDRGRANYGYTF.